This entry lists 5 T cell receptor beta chains sequenced from one sample in a study of blood T cell repertoires in COVID-19. Repertoires were generated with immunoSEQ multiplex PCR, while TCRdb's copy carries only in-frame clones and drops some. The data show around 150,000 clones, with roughly four fifths seen just once and roughly 9% held by the top ten. Sequenced sample: peripheral blood. The receptors were sampled from a woman aged 45-65 years with active or convalescent COVID-19.

The chain employs TRBV7-2 and TRBJ1-5, with D possibly matching TRBD1 (6 bases). Germline V gene lookup returns CDR1 SGHTA and CDR2 FQGNSA. The CDR3 contains 14 residues. Trimming removed 1 base from V and 6 bases from J, with 10 bases in between. The CDR3 nucleotides read TGTGCCAGCAGCTTAGATTTAGGGGGTCAGCCCCAGCATTTT. Amino acid sequence: CASSLDLGGQPQHF.

In the case of this clone: One end of the junction varies from germline; a read error may be responsible. The chain couples TRBV7-7 to TRBJ2-2, with 8 bases lining up with TRBD2. Per the germline V gene, CDR1 is SSHAT and CDR2 is FNYEAQ (reference sequence). There are 13 residues in the CDR3. The CDR3 loop reads CASSPGGTGELFF. Written as DNA, the CDR3 is TGTGCTAGCAGCCCGGGGGGGACCGGGGAGCTGTTTTTT. The full variable domain, in which reference TRBV7-7 and TRBJ2-2 provide the parts outside the CDR3, is GAGVSQSPRYKVTKRGQDVTLRCDPISSHATLYWYQQALGQGPEFLTYFNYEAQPDKSGLPSDRFSAERPEGSISTLTIQRTEQRDSAMYRCASSPGGTGELFFGEGSRLTVL.

The chain links TRBV4-3 to TRBJ2-1; D unresolved. Germline CDR1 reads LGHNA; CDR2 reads YSLEER. There are 14 residues in the CDR3. V lost 0 bases, J lost 8 bases, and 11 bases lay in between. The CDR3 loop reads CASSQDSPRDEQFF. The CDR3 DNA reads as TGCGCCAGCAGCCAAGATTCACCCCGCGATGAGCAGTTCTTC.

The chain links TRBV6-6 to TRBJ1-6; D call uncertain. V lost 0 bases, J lost 7 bases, and 7 bases lay in between. CDR3 size: 14 residues. Germline assignment: CDR1 MNHNY and CDR2 SVGAGI (reference sequence). Written as DNA, the CDR3 is TGTGCCAGCAGTTACTCCGGGGTCAATTCACCCCTCCACTTT. Residues: CASSYSGVNSPLHF.

The chain has TRBV11-3 and TRBJ2-3, with 8 bases fitting TRBD2. Germline-derived CDR1 and CDR2 are SGHNT and YENEEA. V shed 5 bases, J shed 0 bases, and the junction held 7 bases outside the gene matches. This CDR3 comprises 16 residues. The CDR3 region has the DNA TGTGCCAGCAGCCCCGGCGGGGGGCTTAGCACAGATACGCAGTATTTT. It encodes CASSPGGGLSTDTQYF.